The present T cell receptor beta chain was sequenced within a study of T cells in localized non-small cell lung cancer (dated by TCRdb to the early 2020s). Regarding the study in general: The study analyzed T cell repertoires of around 250 early-stage NSCLC patients, comparing tumors and uninvolved tumor-adjacent lungs. A mean age of approximately 70 years was recorded for the NSCLC patients, of whom under 150 were male and about a hundred were female. All 240 or so NSCLC patients in the cohort were treatment-naive and had localized lung tumors that were resected.

By share, this clone ranks as medium-sized (0.01 to 0.1%). The antigen it binds to is not known. Qualities for individual bases were not recorded, and no much larger clone is one base off. TCR beta CDR3 regions were sequenced from DNA using the immunoSEQ Assay. As for the authors' bioinformatics: To compute T cell density, TCR beta template counts were normalized to usable DNA, which was estimated by amplifying housekeeping genes. Richness was estimated with the preseqR package, extrapolating to 400,000 templates for PBMC samples and 120,000 templates for tissue samples. Clonality was defined by subtracting Pielou's evenness from one. Differential abundance testing on productive amino-acid clonotypes, with a minimum total count of 5 and an alpha of 0.1, was used to identify tissue-enriched TCRs. Repertoire overlap between compartments was quantified with the Jaccard Index and Morisita Overlap Index. GLIPH clustered TCR beta CDR3s with public tetramer-defined viral CDR3s; viral motifs required at least three viral sequences plus V-gene enrichment. In its TCRdb copy, this immuneACCESS table keeps in-frame sequences only and misses some clones. Where compared with another copy, unresolved V genes explain less than half of these, and the others have no known cause. V, J and clone size derive from that table, while D and trimming were established from the DNA sequence. This sample has around 9,200 clones in its table, and about nine tenths of those were observed once. The ten biggest clones cover over 2% of the sample.

Overall study results and their limits: Because multi-region tumor sequencing was not performed, intratumor heterogeneity could not be ruled out. Higher blood T cell density associated with longer overall survival, while higher adjacent-lung clonality associated with shorter survival. A median of about 61 of the top 100 tumor clones turned up in the paired uninvolved adjacent lung, and about 28 of those clones also ranked among the top 100 of that same adjacent lung. Because the study design was exploratory, TCR variables were selected using unadjusted p-values without false-discovery rate correction. Uninvolved tumor-adjacent lung showed the highest T cell clonality, higher than tumor, which suggests more focused antigenic responses in the adjacent lung.

At diagnosis, tumor, uninvolved tumor-adjacent lung and peripheral blood were collected and then preserved as a mix of FFPE and fresh-frozen material. For TCR repertoire profiling, blood samples were analyzed in the form of peripheral blood mononuclear cells. At the junction V is shortened by 0 bases and J by 5 bases, with 8 bases in between. CDR1 SGHNT and CDR2 YYREEE are derived from the germline V gene (reference sequence). Inclusive of the bounding cysteine and phenylalanine, the CDR3 is 13 residues long. This entry keeps only the CDR3 DNA: 39 bases, framed from base 1. The TCR sequence derives from an older female donor with stage II squamous cell lung carcinoma. This specimen was peripheral blood, taken before any cancer treatment. The chain couples TRBV5-4 to TRBJ1-1; a tentative D match to TRBD1 spans 5 bases. The CDR3 in this case is CASSLGGVTEAFF. The DNA reads TGTGCCAGCAGCTTGGGGGGGGTAACTGAAGCTTTCTTT.